This TCR beta chain stems from a study of cytomegalovirus exposure and HLA in healthy donors. Study-level background: Counted in an early data release were tens of millions of unique TCRs from HLA-typed donors.

This CDR3 comprises 13 residues. V was clipped by 4 bases and J by 5 bases; unmatched bases: 3. Germline V gene sequence: CDR1 SGDLS, CDR2 YYNGEE. Primers for the PCR totalled 60 Vbeta and 13 Jbeta. TCRdb's copy holds only in-frame clones and misses some; the assay was immunoSEQ multiplex PCR. The table records roughly 36,000 clones, about 80% of them present only once. This clone has just a few counts. The specimen sequenced was PBMCs. This chain joins TRBV9 and TRBJ1-1, with 9 nucleotides matching TRBD1. This TCR came from a male donor in good health and CMV-seronegative. The CDR3, as DNA: TGTGCCAGCAGCAGGGACAGGGTGACTGAAGCTTTCTTT. Protein product: CASSRDRVTEAFF.